Detailed here is one T cell receptor (beta chain). Source material was 2 million unsorted PBMCs, stored at -80 °C in RNAlater. These data come from a study of neurological immune-mediated disorders. The CDR3 has 16 amino acids. V was clipped by 1 base and J by 5 bases; unmatched bases: 5. Each CDR3 protein gets one entry after TCRdb re-called the 5' RACE reads with MiXCR. This sample has fewer than 85,000 distinct CDR3 sequences, with roughly 4.8% found just once. Specimen: PBMCs. The clonotype comes from a woman in her seventies with multiple sclerosis. The rearrangement joins TRBV12-3 or TRBV12-4 to TRBJ2-5, with 12 nucleotides matching TRBD2. This CDR3 reads CASSLETSGRGETQYF. In DNA, the CDR3 is TGTGCCAGCAGTTTAGAGACTAGCGGGAGAGGGGAGACCCAGTACTTC.